This T cell receptor beta chain is drawn from a study of control samples from healthy donors and cancer patients. Clones were read by immunoSEQ multiplex PCR, and TCRdb kept only the in-frame ones, dropping some. Seen here are tens of thousands of clones, roughly 90% observed once, and the top ten hold under 2.5%. The germline gives CDR1 KGHSH, CDR2 LQKENI. V was pared by 3 bases and J by 1 base, with 9 bases between. There are 14 residues in the CDR3. The gene calls are TRBV18 and TRBJ1-1; no clear D. The sequencing input was PBMCs. The sequence was collected from a woman aged 55-70 years with head and neck cancer. The CDR3, as DNA: TGTGCCAGCTCACCGTCGACTGGGAACACTGAAGCTTTCTTT. Translation gives CASSPSTGNTEAFF.